This TCR beta chain was identified during a study of blood T cells in healthy people across ages. A second about 6 to 12 cycle PCR used barcoded and J-beta primers. TCRdb fed the 5' RACE reads into MiXCR, producing one record per CDR3 protein. Counted here are 550,000 to 700,000 distinct CDR3 sequences, approximately 27% occurring once; the ten biggest clones make up about 18%. Germline CDR1 is SGHTA and CDR2 is FQGNSA. The V segment lost 7 bases and the J segment 0 bases; nucleotides outside the gene matches: 9. CDR3 length equals 15 residues. In its sample, this clonotype was seen a few times. Its antigen remains unknown. Regarding the study as a whole: While age rose, TCR beta diversity per million T cells dropped in a roughly linear way.

This chain joins TRBV7-2 and TRBJ2-7; 7 bases agree with TRBD1. The clonotype comes from a woman in her sixties or seventies in good health. Source material: blood. The CDR3 is CASKRIQGVSYEQYF. CDR3 nucleotide sequence: TGTGCCAGCAAGCGTATCCAGGGGGTCTCCTACGAGCAGTACTTC.